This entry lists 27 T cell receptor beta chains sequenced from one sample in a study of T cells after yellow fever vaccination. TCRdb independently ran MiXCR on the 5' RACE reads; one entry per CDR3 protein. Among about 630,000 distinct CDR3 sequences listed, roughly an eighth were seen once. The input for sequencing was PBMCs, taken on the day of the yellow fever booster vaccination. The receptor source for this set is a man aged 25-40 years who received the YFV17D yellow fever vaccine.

In nucleotides, the CDR3 is TGCGCCAGCAGCCTGCTAGCGGGAGTCGCTCACGAGCAGTACTTC. This codes for CASSLLAGVAHEQYF. The chain links TRBV5-1 to TRBJ2-7; 10 bases agree with TRBD2. Germline values: CDR1 SGHRS, CDR2 YFSETQ. CDR3 size: 15 residues. The J segment lost 5 bases and the V segment lost 4 bases, leaving 9 bases of the junction unmatched.

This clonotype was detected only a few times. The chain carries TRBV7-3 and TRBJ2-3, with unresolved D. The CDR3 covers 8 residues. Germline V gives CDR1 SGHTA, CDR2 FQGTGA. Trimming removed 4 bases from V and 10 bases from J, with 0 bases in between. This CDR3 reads CASSSQYF. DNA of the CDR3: TGTGCCAGCAGCTCGCAGTATTTT.

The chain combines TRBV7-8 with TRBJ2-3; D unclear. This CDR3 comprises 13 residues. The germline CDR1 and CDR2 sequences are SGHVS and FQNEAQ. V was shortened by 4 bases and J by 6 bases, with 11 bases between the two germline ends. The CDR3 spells CASSSSLRDTQYF. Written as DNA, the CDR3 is TGTGCCAGCAGCTCCTCGCTTCGGGATACGCAGTATTTT.

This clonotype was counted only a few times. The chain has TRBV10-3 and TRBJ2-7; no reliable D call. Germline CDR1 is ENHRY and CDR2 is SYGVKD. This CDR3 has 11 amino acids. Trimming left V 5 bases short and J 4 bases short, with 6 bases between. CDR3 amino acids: CAISNLYEQYF. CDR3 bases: TGTGCCATCAGTAACTTGTACGAGCAGTACTTC.

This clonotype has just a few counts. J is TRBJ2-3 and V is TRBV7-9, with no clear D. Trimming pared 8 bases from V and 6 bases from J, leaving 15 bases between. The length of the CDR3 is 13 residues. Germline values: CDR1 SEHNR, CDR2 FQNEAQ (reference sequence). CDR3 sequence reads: CASFPIGPDTQYF. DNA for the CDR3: TGTGCCAGCTTCCCAATTGGGCCGGATACGCAGTATTTT.

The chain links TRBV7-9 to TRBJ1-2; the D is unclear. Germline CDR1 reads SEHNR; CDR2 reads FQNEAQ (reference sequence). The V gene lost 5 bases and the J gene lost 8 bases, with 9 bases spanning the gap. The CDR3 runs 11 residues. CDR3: CASSPGSGYTF. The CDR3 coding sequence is TGTGCCAGCAGCCCCGGTTCGGGCTACACCTTC.

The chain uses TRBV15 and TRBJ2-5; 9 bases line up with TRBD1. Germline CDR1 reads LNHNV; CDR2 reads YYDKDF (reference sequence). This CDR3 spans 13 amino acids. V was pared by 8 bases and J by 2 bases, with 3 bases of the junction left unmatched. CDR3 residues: CATGTGYQETQYF. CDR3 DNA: TGTGCCACCGGGACAGGGTATCAAGAGACCCAGTACTTC.

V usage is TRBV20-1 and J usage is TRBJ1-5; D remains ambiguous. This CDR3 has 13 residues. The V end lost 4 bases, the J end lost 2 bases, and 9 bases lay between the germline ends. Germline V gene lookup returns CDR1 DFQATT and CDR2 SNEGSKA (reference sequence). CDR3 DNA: TGCAGTGCTACTTTGCGAGGCAATCAGCCCCAGCATTTT. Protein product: CSATLRGNQPQHF.

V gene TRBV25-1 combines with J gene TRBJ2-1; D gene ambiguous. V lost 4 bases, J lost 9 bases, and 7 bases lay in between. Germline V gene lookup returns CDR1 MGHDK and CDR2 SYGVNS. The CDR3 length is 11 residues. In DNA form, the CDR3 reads TGTGCCAGCAGTGGAGGCAGTGAGCAGTTCTTC. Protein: CASSGGSEQFF.

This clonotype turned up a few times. The CDR3, as DNA: TGTGCCAGCAGGGCCCCTAACCCGGGACAGGGGTACGAGCAGTACTTC. Protein product: CASRAPNPGQGYEQYF. This rearrangement joins TRBV6-5 to TRBJ2-7, with 10 bases aligning to TRBD1. Per germline, CDR1 MNHEY and CDR2 SVGAGI. This CDR3 spans 16 amino acids. Trimming at V came to 6 bases and at J to 4 bases, leaving 12 bases not matched to a gene.

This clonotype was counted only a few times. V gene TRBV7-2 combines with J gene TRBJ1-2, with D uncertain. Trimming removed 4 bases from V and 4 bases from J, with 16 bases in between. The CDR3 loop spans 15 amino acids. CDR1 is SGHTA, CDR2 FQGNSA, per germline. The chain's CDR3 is CASSSPQAGLYGYTF. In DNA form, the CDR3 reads TGTGCCAGCAGCTCCCCCCAGGCTGGGCTCTATGGCTACACCTTC.

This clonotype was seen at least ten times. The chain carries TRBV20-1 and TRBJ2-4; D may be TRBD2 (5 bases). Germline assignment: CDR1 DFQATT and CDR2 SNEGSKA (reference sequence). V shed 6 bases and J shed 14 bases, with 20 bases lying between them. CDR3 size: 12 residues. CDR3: CSAPLASLGEYF. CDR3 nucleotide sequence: TGCAGTGCCCCATTGGCTAGCCTCGGGGAGTACTTC.

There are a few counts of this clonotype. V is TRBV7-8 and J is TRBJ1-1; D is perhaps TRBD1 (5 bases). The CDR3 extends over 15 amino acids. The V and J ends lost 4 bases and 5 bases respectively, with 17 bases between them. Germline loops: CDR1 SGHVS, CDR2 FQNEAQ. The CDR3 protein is CASSWLGQVLTEAFF. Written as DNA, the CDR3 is TGTGCCAGCAGCTGGTTGGGGCAGGTCCTAACTGAAGCTTTCTTT.

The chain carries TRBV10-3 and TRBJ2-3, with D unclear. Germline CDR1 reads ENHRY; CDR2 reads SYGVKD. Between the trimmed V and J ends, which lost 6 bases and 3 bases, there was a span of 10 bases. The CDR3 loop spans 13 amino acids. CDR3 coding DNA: TGTGCCATCAGCCCGGCAAATACAGATACGCAGTATTTT. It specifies CAISPANTDTQYF.

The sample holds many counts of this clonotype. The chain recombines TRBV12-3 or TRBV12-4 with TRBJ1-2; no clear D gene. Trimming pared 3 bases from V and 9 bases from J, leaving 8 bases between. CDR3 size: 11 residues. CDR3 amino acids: CASSFGESYTF. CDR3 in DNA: TGTGCCAGCAGTTTCGGGGAAAGCTACACCTTC.

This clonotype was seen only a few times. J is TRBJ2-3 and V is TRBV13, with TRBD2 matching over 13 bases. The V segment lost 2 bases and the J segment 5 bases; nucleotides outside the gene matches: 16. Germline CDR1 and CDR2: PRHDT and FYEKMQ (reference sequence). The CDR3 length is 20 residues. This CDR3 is CASSLIGLAGAAVHQDTQYF. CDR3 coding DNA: TGTGCCAGCAGCTTAATCGGACTAGCGGGAGCAGCGGTCCATCAAGATACGCAGTATTTT. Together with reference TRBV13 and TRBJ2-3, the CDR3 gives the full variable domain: AAGVIQSPRHLIKEKRETATLKCYPIPRHDTVYWYQQGPGQDPQFLISFYEKMQSDKGSIPDRFSAQQFSDYHSELNMSSLELGDSALYFCASSLIGLAGAAVHQDTQYFGPGTRLTVL.

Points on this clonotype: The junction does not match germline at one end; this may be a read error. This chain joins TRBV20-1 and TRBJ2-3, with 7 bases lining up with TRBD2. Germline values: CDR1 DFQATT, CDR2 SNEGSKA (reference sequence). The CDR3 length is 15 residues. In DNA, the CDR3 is TGCTGTGCTAGAGGTGGTAGCGGGTTCACAGATACGCAGTATTTT. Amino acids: CCARGGSGFTDTQYF.

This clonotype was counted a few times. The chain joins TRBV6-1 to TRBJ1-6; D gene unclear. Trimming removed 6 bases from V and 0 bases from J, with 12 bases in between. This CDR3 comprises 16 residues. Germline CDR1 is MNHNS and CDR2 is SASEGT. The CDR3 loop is CASRFERSSYNSPLHF. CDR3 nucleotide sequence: TGTGCCAGCAGATTCGAAAGGAGCTCCTATAATTCACCCCTCCACTTT.

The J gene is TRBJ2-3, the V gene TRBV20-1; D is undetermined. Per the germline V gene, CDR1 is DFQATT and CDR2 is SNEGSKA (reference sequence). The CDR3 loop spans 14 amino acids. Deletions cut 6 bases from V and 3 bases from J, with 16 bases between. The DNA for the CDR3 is TGCAGTGCGGCCCCCCAGAGATGGACAGATACGCAGTATTTT. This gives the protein CSAAPQRWTDTQYF.

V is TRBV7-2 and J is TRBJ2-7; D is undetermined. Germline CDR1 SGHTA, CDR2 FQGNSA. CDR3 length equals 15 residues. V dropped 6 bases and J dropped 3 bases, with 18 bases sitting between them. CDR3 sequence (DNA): TGTGCCAGCAGTCCCTCTGGCTTAACAAACTACGAGCAGTACTTC. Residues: CASSPSGLTNYEQYF.

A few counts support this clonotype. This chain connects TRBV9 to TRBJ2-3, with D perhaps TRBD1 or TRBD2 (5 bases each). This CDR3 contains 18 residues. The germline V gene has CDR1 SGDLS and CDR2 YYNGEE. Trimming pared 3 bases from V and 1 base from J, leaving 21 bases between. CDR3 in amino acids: CASSGTGLAPQRTDTQYF. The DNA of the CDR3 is TGTGCCAGCAGCGGTACAGGCCTAGCACCCCAACGCACAGATACGCAGTATTTT.

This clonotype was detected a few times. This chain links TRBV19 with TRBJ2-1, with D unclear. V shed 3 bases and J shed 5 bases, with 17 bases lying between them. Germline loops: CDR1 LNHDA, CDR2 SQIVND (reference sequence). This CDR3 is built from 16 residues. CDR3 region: CASSINAAARHNEQFF. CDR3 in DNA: TGTGCCAGTAGTATTAATGCGGCTGCTCGCCACAATGAGCAGTTCTTC.

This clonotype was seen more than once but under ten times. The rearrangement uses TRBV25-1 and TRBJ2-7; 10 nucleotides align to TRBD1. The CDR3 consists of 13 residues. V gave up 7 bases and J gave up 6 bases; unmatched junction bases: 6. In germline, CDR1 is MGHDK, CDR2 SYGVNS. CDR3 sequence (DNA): TGTGCCAGCACCAGACAGGGGGCGCGCGAGCAGTACTTC. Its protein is CASTRQGAREQYF.

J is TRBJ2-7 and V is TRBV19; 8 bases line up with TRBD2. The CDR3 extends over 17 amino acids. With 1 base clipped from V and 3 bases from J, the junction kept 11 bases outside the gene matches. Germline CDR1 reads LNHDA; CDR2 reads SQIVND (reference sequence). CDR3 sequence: CASSIASGPTYYYEQYF. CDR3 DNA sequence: TGTGCCAGTAGTATAGCTAGCGGGCCAACCTATTACTACGAGCAGTACTTC.

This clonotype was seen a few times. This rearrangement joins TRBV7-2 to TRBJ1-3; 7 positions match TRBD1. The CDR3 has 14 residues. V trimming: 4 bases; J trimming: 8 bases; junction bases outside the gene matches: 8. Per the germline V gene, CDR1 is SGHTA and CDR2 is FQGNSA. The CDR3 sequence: CASSSGGIWDTIYF. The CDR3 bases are TGTGCCAGCAGCTCAGGGGGGATTTGGGACACCATATATTTT.

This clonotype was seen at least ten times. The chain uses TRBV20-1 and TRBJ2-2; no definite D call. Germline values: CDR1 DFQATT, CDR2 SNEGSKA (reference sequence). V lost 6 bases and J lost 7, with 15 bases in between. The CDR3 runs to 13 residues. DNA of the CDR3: TGCAGTGCGCGCCCTACGGTGGGCGGGGAGCTGTTTTTT. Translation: CSARPTVGGELFF.

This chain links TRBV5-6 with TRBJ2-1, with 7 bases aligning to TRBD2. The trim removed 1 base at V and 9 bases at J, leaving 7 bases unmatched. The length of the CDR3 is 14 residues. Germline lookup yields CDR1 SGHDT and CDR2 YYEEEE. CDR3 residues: CASSLTKSGAEQFF. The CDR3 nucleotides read TGTGCCAGCAGCTTGACGAAGAGCGGGGCTGAGCAGTTCTTC. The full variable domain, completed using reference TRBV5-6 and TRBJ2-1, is DAGVTQSPTHLIKTRGQQVTLRCSPKSGHDTVSWYQQALGQGPQFIFQYYEEEERQRGNFPDRFSGHQFPNYSSELNVNALLLGDSALYLCASSLTKSGAEQFFGPGTRLTVL.